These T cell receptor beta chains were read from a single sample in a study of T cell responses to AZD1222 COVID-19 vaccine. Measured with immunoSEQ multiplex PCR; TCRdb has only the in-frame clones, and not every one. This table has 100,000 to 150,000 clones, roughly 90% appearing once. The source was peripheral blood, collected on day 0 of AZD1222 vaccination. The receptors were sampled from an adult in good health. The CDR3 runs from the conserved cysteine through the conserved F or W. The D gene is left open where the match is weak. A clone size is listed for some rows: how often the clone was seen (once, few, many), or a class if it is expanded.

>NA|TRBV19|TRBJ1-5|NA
TGTGCCAGTAGTATAAGTATGGGGCGTTCGAATAATCAGCCCCAGCATTTT
CASSISMGRSNNQPQHF
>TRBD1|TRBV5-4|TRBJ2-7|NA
TGTGCCAGCAGTTCAGGGGGCGAGCAGTACTTC
CASSSGGEQYF
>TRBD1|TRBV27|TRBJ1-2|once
TGTGCCAGCAGTTTAAGGGGACAGGGGTTGTATGGCTACACCTTC
CASSLRGQGLYGYTF
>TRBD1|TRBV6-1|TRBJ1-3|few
TGTGCCAGCAGTGAAGCGGGGGGGACAGGGCATCAAACATTTAATTTT
CASSEAGGTGHQTFNF
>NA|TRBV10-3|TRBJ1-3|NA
TGTGCCATCAGTGAGCAGGTACTCTCTGGAAACACCATATATTTT
CAISEQVLSGNTIYF
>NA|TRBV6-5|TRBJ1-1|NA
TGTGCCAGCGGTCCGACGGATGAAGCTTTCTTT
CASGPTDEAFF
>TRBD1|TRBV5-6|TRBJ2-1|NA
TGTGCCAGCAGCTTTATGACAGGGGGGCGCAATGAGCAGTTCTTC
CASSFMTGGRNEQFF
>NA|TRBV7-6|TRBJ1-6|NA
TGTGCCAGCAGCTTAGGAGGAGCAGGGGTCAGTTCACCCCTCCACTTT
CASSLGGAGVSSPLHF
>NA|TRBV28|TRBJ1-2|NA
TGTGCCAGCAGTTTGATGGGGGCTGGTGGCTACACCTTC
CASSLMGAGGYTF
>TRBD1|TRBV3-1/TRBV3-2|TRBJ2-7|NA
TGTGCCAGCAGCCCGGGACAGAGCTCCTACGAGCAGTACTTC
CASSPGQSSYEQYF
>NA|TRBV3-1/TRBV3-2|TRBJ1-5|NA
TGTGCCAGCAGCCAAGACCAGAATCAGCCCCAGCATTTT
CASSQDQNQPQHF
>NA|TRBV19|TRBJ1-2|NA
TGTGCCAGTACCTCCGGGGGATTCTGGTATGGCTACACCTTC
CASTSGGFWYGYTF
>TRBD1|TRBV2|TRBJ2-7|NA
TGTGCCAGCAGTGACCCGGGACAGATCACCTACGAGCAGTACTTC
CASSDPGQITYEQYF
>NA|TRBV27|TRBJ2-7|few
TGTGCCAGCATGAGTCATAGCGGTTCCTACGAGCAGTACTTC
CASMSHSGSYEQYF
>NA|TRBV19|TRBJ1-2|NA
TGTGCCAGTAGTCTAGGGACCCCGGATGGCTACACCTTC
CASSLGTPDGYTF
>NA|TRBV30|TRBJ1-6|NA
TGTGCCTGGAGGCGTCGGAGCGGCACGCTAAATTCACCCCTCCACTTT
CAWRRRSGTLNSPLHF
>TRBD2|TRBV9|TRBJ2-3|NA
TGTGCCAGCAGCGTAGCAGCGGGAGGCCGGGGTACGCAGTATTTT
CASSVAAGGRGTQYF
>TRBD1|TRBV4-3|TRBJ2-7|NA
TGCGCCAGCAGCCCCGGGACAGTAGTGCCCTACGAGCAGTACTTC
CASSPGTVVPYEQYF
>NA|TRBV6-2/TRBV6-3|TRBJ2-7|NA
TGTGCCAGCAGTTACTCAGAGGGAGGTTACTACGAGCAGTACTTC
CASSYSEGGYYEQYF
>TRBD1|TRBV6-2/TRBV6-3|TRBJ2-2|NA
TGTGCCAGCAGTCTGACAGGGCTCCAAACCGGGGAGCTGTTTTTT
CASSLTGLQTGELFF
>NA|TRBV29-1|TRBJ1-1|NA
TGCAGCGTTGAAGGGGGGATGCTGACTGAAGCTTTCTTT
CSVEGGMLTEAFF
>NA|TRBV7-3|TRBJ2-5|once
TGTGCCAGCAGCTTAATTTACCAAGAGACCCAGTACTTC
CASSLIYQETQYF
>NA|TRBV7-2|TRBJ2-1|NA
TGTGCCAGCAGCAAGACCCAAACCTACAATGAGCAGTTCTTC
CASSKTQTYNEQFF
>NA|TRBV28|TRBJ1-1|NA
TGTGCCAGCGGGATAACCGGTGCAGCTTTCTTT
CASGITGAAFF
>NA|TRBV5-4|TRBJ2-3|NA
TGTGCCAGCAGCTTGACCGGCGCATTCGATACGCAGTATTTT
CASSLTGAFDTQYF
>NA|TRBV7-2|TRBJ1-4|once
TGTGCCAGCAGCTTAGCAGGGCGGTCTAATGAAAAACTGTTTTTT
CASSLAGRSNEKLFF
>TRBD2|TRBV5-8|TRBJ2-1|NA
TGTGCCAGCTCTATAGCTAGCGGGAGGTATGGGATATACAATGAGCAGTTCTTC
CASSIASGRYGIYNEQFF
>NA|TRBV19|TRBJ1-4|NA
TGTGCCAGTAGTCCCGGCGCCCCTGGGAGGTGGGAGAATGAAAAACTGTTTTTT
CASSPGAPGRWENEKLFF
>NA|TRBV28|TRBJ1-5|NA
TGTGCCAGCAAGGTAGCCAATCAGCCCCAGCATTTT
CASKVANQPQHF
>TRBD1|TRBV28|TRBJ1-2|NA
TGTGCCAGCACCGTCACCGGGACAGTGGGGGGCTACACCTTC
CASTVTGTVGGYTF
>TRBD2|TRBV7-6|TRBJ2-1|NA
TGTGCCAGCAGTTTACTAGCGGGAGCCCACAATGAGCAGTTCTTC
CASSLLAGAHNEQFF
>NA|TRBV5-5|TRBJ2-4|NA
TGTGCCAGCAGCTTGGCCGGGACGGACTTTCAGTACTTC
CASSLAGTDFQYF
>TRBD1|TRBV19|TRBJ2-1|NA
TGTGCCAGTAGTATATCAGGGGGCTCCTTCTCCTACAATGAGCAGTTCTTC
CASSISGGSFSYNEQFF
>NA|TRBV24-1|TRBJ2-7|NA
TGTGCCACCAGTGAAAGCCCCTACGAGCAGTACTTC
CATSESPYEQYF
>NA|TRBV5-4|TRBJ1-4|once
TGTGCCAGCAGCTTGAGCGGGACCGAAAAACTGTTTTTT
CASSLSGTEKLFF
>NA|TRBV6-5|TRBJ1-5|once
TGTGCCAGCAGAAGGGGAACCAATCAGCCCCAGCATTTT
CASRRGTNQPQHF
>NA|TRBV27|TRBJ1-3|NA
TGTGCCAGCAGACTGTCCTCTGGAAACACCATATATTTT
CASRLSSGNTIYF
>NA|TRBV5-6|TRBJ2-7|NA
TGTGCCAGCAGCTCCGACCGGCGGCCGAGTGAGCAGTACTTC
CASSSDRRPSEQYF
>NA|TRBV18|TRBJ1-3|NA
TGTGCCAGCTCACCACCAGGCTGGAGCTCTGGAAACACCATATATTTT
CASSPPGWSSGNTIYF
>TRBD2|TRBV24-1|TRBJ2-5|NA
TGTGCCACCAGTGAAGCAACCGGGGGGGCCCAAGAGACCCAGTACTTC
CATSEATGGAQETQYF
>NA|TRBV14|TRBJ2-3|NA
TGTGCCAGCAGCCAAGCGGGGGGCGGTATAAAATGGGTCACAGATACGCAGTATTTT
CASSQAGGGIKWVTDTQYF
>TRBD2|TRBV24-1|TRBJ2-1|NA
TGTGCCACCAGTGATCCCCACAGGACTAGCGTTAATGAGCAGTTCTTC
CATSDPHRTSVNEQFF
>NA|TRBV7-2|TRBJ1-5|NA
TGTGCCAGCAGCTTAATGGATAGCAATCAGCCCCAGCATTTT
CASSLMDSNQPQHF
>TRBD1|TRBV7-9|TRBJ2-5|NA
TGTGCCAGCAGCTTAATCGGGACAGGGACGTACCAAGAGACCCAGTACTTC
CASSLIGTGTYQETQYF
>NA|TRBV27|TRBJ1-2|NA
TGTGCCAGCAGTTTATCGGCAGGGGAGGGTAACTATGGCTACACCTTC
CASSLSAGEGNYGYTF
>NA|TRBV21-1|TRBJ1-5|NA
TGTGCCAGCAGCGGCGGGAATTACAATCAGCCCCAGCATTTT
CASSGGNYNQPQHF
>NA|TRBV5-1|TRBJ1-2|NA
TGCGCCAGCAGCCACGACCCCTATGGCTACACCTTC
CASSHDPYGYTF
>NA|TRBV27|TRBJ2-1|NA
TGTGCCAGCAGTTTCGGGATAGGGAACAATGAGCAGTTCTTC
CASSFGIGNNEQFF
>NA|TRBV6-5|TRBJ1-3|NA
TGTGCCAGCAGTTACACAGGAGGAAACACCATATATTTT
CASSYTGGNTIYF
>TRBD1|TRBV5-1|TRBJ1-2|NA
TGCGCCAGCAGCAGCCTTGGGACAGGGAGTTATGGCTACACCTTC
CASSSLGTGSYGYTF
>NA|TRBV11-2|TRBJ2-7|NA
TGTGCCAGCAGCACTCTTTCAGGGAACTACGAGCAGTACTTC
CASSTLSGNYEQYF
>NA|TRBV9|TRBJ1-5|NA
TGTGCCAGCAGCGTAGACCAGGGTAATCAGCCCCAGCATTTT
CASSVDQGNQPQHF
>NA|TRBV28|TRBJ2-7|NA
NA
CASSSSGLEQYF
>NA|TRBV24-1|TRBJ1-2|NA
TGTGCCACCAGTCGGGGGTCCTATGGCTACACCTTC
CATSRGSYGYTF
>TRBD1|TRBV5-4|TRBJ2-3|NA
TGTGCCAGCAGCTTAGAGGACAGGGGCCCTAGCACAGATACGCAGTATTTT
CASSLEDRGPSTDTQYF
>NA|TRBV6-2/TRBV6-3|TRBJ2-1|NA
TGTGCCAGCAGTTATCCCACCAATGAGCAGTTCTTC
CASSYPTNEQFF
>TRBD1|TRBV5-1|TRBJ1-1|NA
TGCGCCAGCAGCTTGAACAGGGGTGGCACTGAAGCTTTCTTT
CASSLNRGGTEAFF